The clone carrying this T cell receptor (beta chain) was observed a handful of times. Any gene name here is a mouse gene name. With the read ending 4 residues before the CDR3 end, the germline J gene is used to fill in that end. This specimen comes from a study of CD8+ T cells in alopecia areata. Sequencing relied on a cDNA template that was reverse transcribed from extracted RNA. This table comes from immunoSEQ multiplex PCR, and its TCRdb copy is limited to in-frame clones, with some not included. The sample holds about 270,000 clones, and no clone turns up only once. The CDR3 has 14 residues. Germline CDR1 is NSHNY and CDR2 is SYGAGN. The ends lost 5 bases at V and 5 bases at J; junction bases unmatched: 4. Sorting relied on CD4, CD8alpha, NKG2D, NKG2ACE and other markers applied to pooled cutaneous lymph node cells.

The clonotype was recovered from a C3H/HeJ mouse with alopecia areata. The MHC haplotype of this mouse line is H2-k. The sample consisted of CD4+ T cells sorted from a lymph node. The chain combines TRBV13-1 with TRBJ2-1; the match to TRBD1 covers 10 bases. CDR3 DNA, as far as it was read: TGTGCCAGCAGACCCGGGACAGGGGATGCT. Its protein is CASRPGTGDA. The complete CDR3 reads CASRPGTGDAEQFF.